This T cell receptor beta chain was sequenced in a study of T cell responses to AZD1222 COVID-19 vaccine. CDR1 is GTSNPN, CDR2 SVGIG, per germline (reference sequence). The CDR3 has 14 amino acids. With 3 bases clipped from V and 4 bases from J, the junction kept 2 bases outside the gene matches. TCRdb's table, derived via immunoSEQ multiplex PCR, lists solely in-frame clones and lacks some. Of around 84,000 clones listed, 86% are singletons. The sequenced sample was peripheral blood, obtained on day 0 of AZD1222 vaccination. This receptor was identified in an adult in good health. The chain combines TRBV30 with TRBJ1-5, with 11 bases matching TRBD1. The DNA for the CDR3 is TGTGCCTGGAGCGGACAGGGGGCAAATCAGCCCCAGCATTTT. Translating it yields CAWSGQGANQPQHF.